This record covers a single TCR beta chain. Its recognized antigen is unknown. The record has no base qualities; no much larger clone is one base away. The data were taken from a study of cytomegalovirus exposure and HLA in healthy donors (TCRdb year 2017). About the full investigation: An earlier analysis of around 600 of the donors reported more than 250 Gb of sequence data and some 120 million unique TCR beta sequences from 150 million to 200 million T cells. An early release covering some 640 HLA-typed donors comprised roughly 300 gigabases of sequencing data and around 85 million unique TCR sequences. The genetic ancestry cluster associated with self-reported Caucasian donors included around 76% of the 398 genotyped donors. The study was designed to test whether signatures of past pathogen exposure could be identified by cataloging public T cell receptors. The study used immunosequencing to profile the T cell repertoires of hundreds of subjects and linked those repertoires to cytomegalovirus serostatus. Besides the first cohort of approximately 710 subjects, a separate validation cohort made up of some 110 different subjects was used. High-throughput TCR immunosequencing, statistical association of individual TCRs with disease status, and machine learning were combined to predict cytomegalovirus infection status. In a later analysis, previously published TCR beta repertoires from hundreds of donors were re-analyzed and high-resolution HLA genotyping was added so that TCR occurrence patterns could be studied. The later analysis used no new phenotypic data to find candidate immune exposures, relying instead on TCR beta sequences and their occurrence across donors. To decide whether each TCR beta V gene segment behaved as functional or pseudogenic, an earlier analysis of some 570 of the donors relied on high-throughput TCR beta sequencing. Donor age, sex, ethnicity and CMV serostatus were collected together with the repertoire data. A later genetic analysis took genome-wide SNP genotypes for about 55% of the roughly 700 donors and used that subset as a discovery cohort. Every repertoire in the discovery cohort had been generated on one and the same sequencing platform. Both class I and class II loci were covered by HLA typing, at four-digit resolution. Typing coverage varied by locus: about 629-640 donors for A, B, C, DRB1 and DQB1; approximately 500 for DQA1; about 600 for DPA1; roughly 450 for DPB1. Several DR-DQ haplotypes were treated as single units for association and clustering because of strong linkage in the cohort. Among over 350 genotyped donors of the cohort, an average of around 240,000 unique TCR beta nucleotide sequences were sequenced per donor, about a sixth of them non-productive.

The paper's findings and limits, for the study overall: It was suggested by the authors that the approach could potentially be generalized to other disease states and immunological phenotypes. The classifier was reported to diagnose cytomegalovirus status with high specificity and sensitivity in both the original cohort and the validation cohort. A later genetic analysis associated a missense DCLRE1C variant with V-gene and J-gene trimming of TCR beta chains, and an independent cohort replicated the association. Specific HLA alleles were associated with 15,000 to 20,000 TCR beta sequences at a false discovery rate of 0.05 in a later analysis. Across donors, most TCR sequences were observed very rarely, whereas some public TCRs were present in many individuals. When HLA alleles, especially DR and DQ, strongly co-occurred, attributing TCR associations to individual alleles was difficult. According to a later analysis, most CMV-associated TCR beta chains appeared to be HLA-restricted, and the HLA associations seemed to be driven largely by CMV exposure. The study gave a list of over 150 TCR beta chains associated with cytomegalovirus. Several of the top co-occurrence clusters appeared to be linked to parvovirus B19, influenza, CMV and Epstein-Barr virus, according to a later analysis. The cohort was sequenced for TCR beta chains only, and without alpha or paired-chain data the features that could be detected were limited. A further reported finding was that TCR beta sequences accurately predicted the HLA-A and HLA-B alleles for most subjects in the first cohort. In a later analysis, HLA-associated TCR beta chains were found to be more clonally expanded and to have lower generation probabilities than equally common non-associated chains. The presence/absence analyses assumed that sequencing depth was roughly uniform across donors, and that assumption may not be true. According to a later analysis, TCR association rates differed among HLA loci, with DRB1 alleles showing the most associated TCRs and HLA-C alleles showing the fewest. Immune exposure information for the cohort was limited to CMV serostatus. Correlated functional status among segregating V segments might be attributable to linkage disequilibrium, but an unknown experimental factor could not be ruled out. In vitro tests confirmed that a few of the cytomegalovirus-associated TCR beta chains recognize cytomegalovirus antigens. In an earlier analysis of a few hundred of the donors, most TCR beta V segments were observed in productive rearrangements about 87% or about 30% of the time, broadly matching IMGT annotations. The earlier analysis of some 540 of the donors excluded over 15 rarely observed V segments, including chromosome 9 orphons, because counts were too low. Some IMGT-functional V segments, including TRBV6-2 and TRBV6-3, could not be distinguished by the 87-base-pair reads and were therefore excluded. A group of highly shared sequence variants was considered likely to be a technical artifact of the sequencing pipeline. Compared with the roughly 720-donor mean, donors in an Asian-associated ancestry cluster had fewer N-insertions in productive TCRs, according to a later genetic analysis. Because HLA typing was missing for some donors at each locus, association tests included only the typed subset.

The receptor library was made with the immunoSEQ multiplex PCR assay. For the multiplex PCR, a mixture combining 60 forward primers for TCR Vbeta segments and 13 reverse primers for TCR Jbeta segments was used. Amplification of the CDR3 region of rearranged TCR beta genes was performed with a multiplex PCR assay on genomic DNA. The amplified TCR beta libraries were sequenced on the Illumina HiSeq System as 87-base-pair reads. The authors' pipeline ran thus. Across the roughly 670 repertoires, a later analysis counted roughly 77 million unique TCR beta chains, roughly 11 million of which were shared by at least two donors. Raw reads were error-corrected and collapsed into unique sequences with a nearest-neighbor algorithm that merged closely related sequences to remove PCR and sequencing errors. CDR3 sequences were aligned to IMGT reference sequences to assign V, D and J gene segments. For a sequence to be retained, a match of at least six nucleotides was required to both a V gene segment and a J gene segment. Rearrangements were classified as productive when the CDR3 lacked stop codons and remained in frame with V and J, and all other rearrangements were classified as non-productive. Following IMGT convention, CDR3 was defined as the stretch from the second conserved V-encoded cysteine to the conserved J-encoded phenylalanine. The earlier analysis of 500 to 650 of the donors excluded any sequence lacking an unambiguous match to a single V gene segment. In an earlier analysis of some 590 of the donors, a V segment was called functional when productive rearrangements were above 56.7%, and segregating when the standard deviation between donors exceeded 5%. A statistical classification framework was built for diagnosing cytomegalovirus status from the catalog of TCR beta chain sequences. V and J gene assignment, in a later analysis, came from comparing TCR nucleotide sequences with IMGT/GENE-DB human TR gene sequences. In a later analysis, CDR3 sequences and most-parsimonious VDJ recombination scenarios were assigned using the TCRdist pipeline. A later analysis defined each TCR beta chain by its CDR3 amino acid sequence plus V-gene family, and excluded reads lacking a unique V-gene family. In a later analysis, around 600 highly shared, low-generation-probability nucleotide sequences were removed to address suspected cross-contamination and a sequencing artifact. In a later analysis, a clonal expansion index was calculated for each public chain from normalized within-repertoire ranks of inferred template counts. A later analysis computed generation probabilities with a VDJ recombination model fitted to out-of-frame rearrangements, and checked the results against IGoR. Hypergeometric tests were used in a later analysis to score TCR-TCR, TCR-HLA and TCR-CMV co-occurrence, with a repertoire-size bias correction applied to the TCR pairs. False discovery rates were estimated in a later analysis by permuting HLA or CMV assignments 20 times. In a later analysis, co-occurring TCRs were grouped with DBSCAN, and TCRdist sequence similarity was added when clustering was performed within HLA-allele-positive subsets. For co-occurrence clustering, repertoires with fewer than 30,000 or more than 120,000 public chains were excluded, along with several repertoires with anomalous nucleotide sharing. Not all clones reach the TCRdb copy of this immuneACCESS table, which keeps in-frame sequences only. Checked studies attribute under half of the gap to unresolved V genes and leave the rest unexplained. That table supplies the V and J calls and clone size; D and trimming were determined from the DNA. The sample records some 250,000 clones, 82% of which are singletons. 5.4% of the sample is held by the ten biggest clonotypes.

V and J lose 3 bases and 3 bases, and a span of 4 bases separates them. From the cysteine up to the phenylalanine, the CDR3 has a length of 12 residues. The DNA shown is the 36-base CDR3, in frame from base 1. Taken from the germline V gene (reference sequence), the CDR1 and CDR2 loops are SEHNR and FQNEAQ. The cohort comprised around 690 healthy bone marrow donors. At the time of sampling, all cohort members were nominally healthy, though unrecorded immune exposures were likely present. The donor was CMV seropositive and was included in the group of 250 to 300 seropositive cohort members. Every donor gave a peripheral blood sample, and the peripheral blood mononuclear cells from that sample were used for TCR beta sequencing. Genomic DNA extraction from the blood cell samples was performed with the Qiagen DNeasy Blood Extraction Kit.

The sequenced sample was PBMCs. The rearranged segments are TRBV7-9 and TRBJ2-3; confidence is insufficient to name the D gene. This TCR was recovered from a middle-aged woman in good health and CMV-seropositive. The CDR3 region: CASSFLTDTQYF. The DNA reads TGTGCCAGCAGCTTCCTAACAGATACGCAGTATTTT.